A single sample gave rise to the 30 T cell receptor beta chains below, sequenced in a study of cytomegalovirus exposure and HLA in healthy donors. PCR involved 60 Vbeta and 13 Jbeta primers. Clones were sequenced by immunoSEQ multiplex PCR, and TCRdb holds only the in-frame ones, with some missing. The table shows tens of thousands of clones, with around 40% occurring only once. Sample: PBMCs. The receptors shown here come from a woman aged 50 to 60 in good health and CMV-seronegative.

This clone showed up just once. The V gene is TRBV6-4, the J gene TRBJ2-1, with a tentative D call TRBD2 (6 bases). This CDR3 region has 13 residues. The V end lost 2 bases, the J end lost 10 bases, and 12 bases lay between the germline ends. The germline V gene encodes CDR1 MRHNA and CDR2 SNTAGT. CDR3 bases: TGTGCCAGCAGTGACGAGGGAGGACGGGAGCAGTTCTTC. Translated: CASSDEGGREQFF.

V gene TRBV6-5 combines with J gene TRBJ2-1; TRBD1 aligns across 7 bases. The trim removed 9 bases at V and 6 bases at J, leaving 5 bases unmatched. The V gene's germline CDR1 is MNHEY and CDR2 SVGAGI. This CDR3 has 12 residues. The CDR3 loop reads CASRQGGNEQFF. In DNA form, the CDR3 reads TGTGCCAGTCGACAGGGCGGCAATGAGCAGTTCTTC.

This rearrangement joins TRBV5-4 to TRBJ2-1; 10 bases align to TRBD2. Germline loops: CDR1 SGHNT, CDR2 YYREEE (reference sequence). The CDR3 spans 14 residues. V shed 0 bases, J shed 8 bases, and the junction held 2 bases outside the gene matches. The CDR3 nucleotides are TGTGCCAGCAGCTTGGCTAGCGGGAGCGATGAGCAGTTCTTC. Translation: CASSLASGSDEQFF.

The V call is TRBV7-9, the J call TRBJ1-2; 10 bases are shared with TRBD1. The CDR3 runs 14 residues. V shed 5 bases and J 8 bases; nucleotides not matched to a gene: 8. The germline gives CDR1 SEHNR, CDR2 FQNEAQ (reference sequence). The CDR3 spells CASSRGQGVEGYTF. The CDR3 DNA sequence: TGTGCCAGCAGCCGAGGACAGGGGGTCGAAGGCTACACCTTC.

The chain recombines TRBV6-5 with TRBJ2-3; 9 nucleotides agree with TRBD1. The CDR3 contains 14 residues. The trim removed 6 bases at V and 3 bases at J, leaving 4 bases unmatched. Per the germline V gene, CDR1 is MNHEY and CDR2 is SVGAGI. For the CDR3, the DNA is TGTGCCAGCAGGGACAGGGGATCTACAGATACGCAGTATTTT. This gives the protein CASRDRGSTDTQYF.

This chain uses TRBV7-9 with TRBJ1-2; D is undetermined. Trimming took off 0 bases at V and 8 bases at J, with 16 bases between the two ends. CDR1 and CDR2 from the germline V gene are SEHNR and FQNEAQ (reference sequence). The CDR3 runs to 15 residues. CDR3 in amino acids: CASSLAQTGGEGYTF. The CDR3 DNA follows: TGTGCCAGCAGCTTAGCGCAGACGGGTGGCGAGGGCTACACCTTC.

The chain couples TRBV19 to TRBJ2-1; maybe TRBD2 (6 bases). Germline CDR1 and CDR2: LNHDA and SQIVND (reference sequence). The CDR3 sequence is 14 residues long. V lost 6 bases, J lost 1 base, and 10 bases lay in between. CDR3 amino acids: CASREGRSYNEQFF. In DNA, the CDR3 is TGTGCCAGTAGGGAGGGGCGTTCCTACAATGAGCAGTTCTTC.

The chain links TRBV2 to TRBJ1-2; 7 bases map to TRBD1. The CDR3 contains 13 residues. Germline V lookup: CDR1 SNHLY, CDR2 FYNNEI. Trimming cost V 8 bases and J 4 bases; bases outside gene matches: 7. Written as DNA, the CDR3 is TGTGCCAGCTGCGAGACAGGGCGCTATGGCTACACCTTC. This gives the protein CASCETGRYGYTF.

The chain employs TRBV7-2 and TRBJ2-5; 14 bases are shared with TRBD2. With V trimmed by 4 bases and J by 11 bases, 6 bases remained unmatched. CDR3 length: 14 residues. The germline gives CDR1 SGHTA, CDR2 FQGNSA. The CDR3 is CASSSGLAGGRQYF. DNA for the CDR3: TGTGCCAGCAGCTCAGGACTAGCGGGGGGTCGGCAGTACTTC.

V usage is TRBV5-4 and J usage is TRBJ1-4, with D hard to call. The V end was cut by 0 bases, the J end by 8 bases, with 8 bases between. Germline loops: CDR1 SGHNT, CDR2 YYREEE (reference sequence). The CDR3 extends over 13 amino acids. CDR3 DNA sequence: TGTGCCAGCAGCTTGGAAGGGAGGGAAAAACTGTTTTTT. Translated, it gives CASSLEGREKLFF.

This chain uses TRBV29-1 with TRBJ1-4; 7 nucleotides agree with TRBD1. Trimming cost V 6 bases and J 8 bases; bases outside gene matches: 15. Germline V CDR1 and CDR2: SQVTM, ANQGSEA. The CDR3 covers 15 residues. CDR3 in DNA: TGCAGCGTCTCTTACTTACAGGGGACTGGGGAAAAACTGTTTTTT. It specifies CSVSYLQGTGEKLFF.

V is TRBV27 and J is TRBJ2-3; D uncertain. Germline V gene lookup returns CDR1 MNHEY and CDR2 SMNVEV (reference sequence). The ends were cut back, 5 bases at V and 2 bases at J, with 8 bases in the middle. This CDR3 has 13 amino acids. CDR3 bases: TGTGCCAGCAGTGCATTACTCACAGATACGCAGTATTTT. This gives the protein CASSALLTDTQYF.

The chain carries TRBV7-3 and TRBJ2-7, with a weak D call TRBD2 (5 bases). Deletions cut 1 base from V and 2 bases from J, with 18 bases between. Germline-derived CDR1 and CDR2 are SGHTA and FQGTGA. The CDR3 extends over 17 amino acids. The CDR3 protein is CASSLMALGGAAYEQYF. CDR3 sequence (DNA): TGTGCCAGCAGCTTAATGGCCCTAGGAGGTGCAGCCTACGAGCAGTACTTC.

This clone was seen a single time. The gene calls are TRBV28 and TRBJ1-5; D is undetermined. CDR1 and CDR2 (germline): MDHEN, SYDVKM. This CDR3 region has 15 residues. V lost 3 bases, J lost 6 bases, and 15 bases lay in between. CDR3 in DNA: TGTGCCAGCAGTTTCGCGGGCCCAACGGGTCAGCCCCAGCATTTT. Its protein is CASSFAGPTGQPQHF.

The rearrangement uses TRBV5-5 and TRBJ2-1, with TRBD2 as a possible D gene (6 bases). The V gene's germline CDR1 is SGHKS and CDR2 YYEKEE (reference sequence). The CDR3 covers 14 residues. V lost 4 bases and J lost 5, with 13 bases in between. The CDR3 DNA reads TGTGCCAGCAGCCAAGGACTATACAACAATGAGCAGTTCTTC. The encoded protein is CASSQGLYNNEQFF. The variable domain in full, completed from reference TRBV5-5 and TRBJ2-1, reads DAGVTQSPTHLIKTRGQQVTLRCSPISGHKSVSWYQQVLGQGPQFIFQYYEKEERGRGNFPDRFSARQFPNYSSELNVNALLLGDSALYLCASSQGLYNNEQFFGPGTRLTVL.

This clone has just a few counts. This chain connects TRBV5-4 to TRBJ2-5, with D perhaps matching TRBD1 (6 bases). V lost 0 bases, J lost 5 bases, and 11 bases lay in between. Germline-derived CDR1 and CDR2 are SGHNT and YYREEE (reference sequence). The CDR3 totals 14 residues. This chain's CDR3 is CASSLENRAETQYF. The CDR3 bases are TGTGCCAGCAGCTTGGAAAACAGGGCGGAGACCCAGTACTTC. Based on the CDR3 plus reference TRBV5-4 and TRBJ2-5, the full variable domain is ETGVTQSPTHLIKTRGQQVTLRCSSQSGHNTVSWYQQALGQGPQFIFQYYREEENGRGNFPPRFSGLQFPNYSSELNVNALELDDSALYLCASSLENRAETQYFGPGTRLLVL.

V gene TRBV19 combines with J gene TRBJ1-5; no clear D. The CDR3 length is 16 residues. The ends were cut back, 8 bases at V and 3 bases at J, with 20 bases in the middle. Per germline, CDR1 LNHDA and CDR2 SQIVND (reference sequence). Written as DNA, the CDR3 is TGTGCCAGTGCGTTGGAGCCAAACGTTCTCAATCAGCCCCAGCATTTT. Translated: CASALEPNVLNQPQHF. The full variable domain, rest sourced from reference TRBV19 and TRBJ1-5, is DGGITQSPKYLFRKEGQNVTLSCEQNLNHDAMYWYRQDPGQGLRLIYYSQIVNDFQKGDIAEGYSVSREKKESFPLTVTSAQKNPTAFYLCASALEPNVLNQPQHFGDGTRLSIL.

CDR3 coding DNA: TGTGCCAGAAGGCCTTTCGGGGGGCCCGTTGACTATGGCTACACCTTC. Translating gives CARRPFGGPVDYGYTF. The chain recombines TRBV5-3 with TRBJ1-2; tentative D call: TRBD1 (6 bases). TRBV5-3 is flagged as an ORF with uncertain function. V lost 5 bases and J lost 3, with 20 bases in between. This CDR3 has 16 residues.

The chain couples TRBV18 to TRBJ2-5, with D tentatively TRBD2 (7 bases). The ends were cut back, 5 bases at V and 5 bases at J, with 18 bases in the middle. Germline V lookup: CDR1 KGHSH, CDR2 LQKENI. The CDR3 spans 15 residues. CDR3 DNA sequence: TGTGCCAGCTCAACCGGACCGGGGGGCAGGGAGACCCAGTACTTC. Protein: CASSTGPGGRETQYF.

The chain employs TRBV7-9 and TRBJ1-3; unclear D gene. Germline V gene lookup returns CDR1 SEHNR and CDR2 FQNEAQ (reference sequence). Trimming cost V 5 bases and J 1 base, with 9 bases left between them. The CDR3 runs to 14 residues. In DNA, the CDR3 is TGTGCCAGCAGCCTTGGAGGGTCTGGAAACACCATATATTTT. Translated, it gives CASSLGGSGNTIYF.

The V call is TRBV10-3, the J call TRBJ1-1; 11 bases align to TRBD1. V gave up 3 bases and J gave up 10 bases; unmatched junction bases: 4. CDR1 and CDR2 from the germline V gene are ENHRY and SYGVKD. The CDR3 consists of 13 residues. As DNA, the CDR3 is TGTGCCATCAGTGAATTGGGGACAGGGGGAGCTTTCTTT. Its translation: CAISELGTGGAFF.

The J gene is TRBJ2-1, the V gene TRBV10-3, with 7 bases lining up with TRBD2. Trimming took 5 bases from V and 2 from J; bases not matched to a gene: 3. CDR1 is ENHRY and CDR2 is SYGVKD in the germline V gene. This CDR3 contains 14 residues. The chain's CDR3 is CAISRSGAYNEQFF. The CDR3 DNA sequence: TGTGCCATCAGTCGAAGCGGGGCCTACAATGAGCAGTTCTTC.

The chain uses TRBV6-1 and TRBJ2-7, with D tentatively TRBD2 (7 bases). The CDR3 covers 15 residues. Germline assignment: CDR1 MNHNS and CDR2 SASEGT. Between the trimmed V and J ends, which lost 3 bases and 2 bases, there was a span of 14 bases. CDR3 nucleotides: TGTGCCAGCAGTGAGTGGGGGGGGCCGACCTACGAGCAGTACTTC. Its protein product is CASSEWGGPTYEQYF.

This clone was counted only a few times. The chain carries TRBV28 and TRBJ2-3, with 7 bases fitting TRBD1. The CDR3 consists of 16 residues. CDR1 and CDR2 from the germline V gene are MDHEN and SYDVKM. V shed 5 bases, J shed 2 bases, and the junction held 10 bases outside the gene matches. The chain's CDR3 is CASSPGDSFYTDTQYF. CDR3 in DNA: TGTGCCAGCAGTCCCGGGGACAGCTTCTACACAGATACGCAGTATTTT. Looking up the rest from reference TRBV28 and TRBJ2-3 gives the full variable domain: DVKVTQSSRYLVKRTGEKVFLECVQDMDHENMFWYRQDPGLGLRLIYFSYDVKMKEKGDIPEGYSVSREKKERFSLILESASTNQTSMYLCASSPGDSFYTDTQYFGPGTRLTVL.

The chain is built from TRBV6-6 and TRBJ1-1; possible D gene TRBD1, 5 bases. V lost 7 bases and J 3 bases, leaving 12 bases between the germline ends. Germline-derived CDR1 and CDR2 are MNHNY and SVGAGI (reference sequence). The CDR3 sequence is 13 residues long. CDR3 sequence reads: CASIPGGDTEAFF. The CDR3 DNA is TGTGCCAGCATCCCCGGGGGGGACACTGAAGCTTTCTTT.

A few counts support this clone. V gene TRBV14 combines with J gene TRBJ2-7; TRBD1 might be the D (5 bases). The CDR3 extends over 16 amino acids. CDR1 SGHDN and CDR2 FVKESK come from the germline V gene. Trimming removed 1 base at V and 3 bases at J, with 16 bases between. The CDR3 DNA reads TGTGCCAGCAGCCAAGGAGGAATGGGGCCCCTCTACGAGCAGTACTTC. Its protein product is CASSQGGMGPLYEQYF.

This clone was seen more than once but under ten times. CDR3 region: CARSLDRSAYEQYF. Written as DNA, the CDR3 is TGTGCCAGAAGCTTGGACAGGTCGGCCTACGAGCAGTACTTC. V gene TRBV5-3 combines with J gene TRBJ2-7; D possibly corresponds to TRBD1 (5 bases). TRBV5-3 carries the ORF label, with uncertain function. V lost 0 bases and J 2 bases, leaving 9 bases between the germline ends. CDR3 length equals 14 residues.

The V and J genes are TRBV7-9 and TRBJ2-4, with D perhaps matching TRBD1 (5 bases). CDR3 length: 12 residues. Germline CDR1 SEHNR, CDR2 FQNEAQ (reference sequence). V was clipped by 1 base and J by 8 bases, with 6 bases between them. The CDR3 DNA reads as TGTGCCAGCAGCTTAGTAGGGGACATTCAGTACTTC. It encodes CASSLVGDIQYF.

The gene calls are TRBV21-1 and TRBJ1-4; the DNA was not compared with TRBD1, the D call given in the table. TRBV21-1 is flagged as a pseudogene. The CDR3 length is 16 residues. The CDR3 spells CASSTPKGQNNEKLFF. CDR3 coding DNA: TGTGCCAGCAGCACCCCGAAAGGACAGAATAATGAAAAACTGTTTTTT.

The rearrangement uses TRBV6-6 and TRBJ1-2; weak D call: TRBD1 (6 bases). Germline V gene data show CDR1 as MNHNY and CDR2 as SVGAGI (reference sequence). V lost 2 bases to trimming and J lost 6 bases, with 13 bases between them. The CDR3 is 14 amino acids. CDR3 nucleotide sequence: TGTGCCAGCAGTTACGAGACAGGAAACAATGGCTACACCTTC. It yields the protein CASSYETGNNGYTF.